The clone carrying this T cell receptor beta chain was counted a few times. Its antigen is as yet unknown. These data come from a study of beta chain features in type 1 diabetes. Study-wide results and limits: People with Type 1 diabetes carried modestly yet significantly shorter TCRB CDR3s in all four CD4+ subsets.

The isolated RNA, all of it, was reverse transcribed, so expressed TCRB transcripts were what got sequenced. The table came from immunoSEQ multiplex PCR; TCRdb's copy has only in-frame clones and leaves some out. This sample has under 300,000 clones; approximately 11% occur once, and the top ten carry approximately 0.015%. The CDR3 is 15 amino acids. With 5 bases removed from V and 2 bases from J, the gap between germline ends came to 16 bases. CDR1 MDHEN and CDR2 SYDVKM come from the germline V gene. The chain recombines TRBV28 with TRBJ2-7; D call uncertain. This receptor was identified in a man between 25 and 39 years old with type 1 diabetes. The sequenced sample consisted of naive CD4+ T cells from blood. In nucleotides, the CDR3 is TGTGCCAGCAGTCCCCTAAGTTTTGACACCTACGAGCAGTACTTC. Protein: CASSPLSFDTYEQYF.